The 17 T cell receptor beta chains below all came from one sample that was sequenced in a study of CD8 T cells in ankylosing spondylitis. Findings of the study overall: A motif of fewer than ten highly homologous TCR beta variants was seen as apparently characteristic of ankylosing spondylitis blood.

No antigens are known for them. TCRdb redid the calling of the 5' RACE reads with MiXCR, one entry per CDR3 protein. The data contain approximately 500,000 distinct CDR3 sequences, about 13% of them seen just once; the ten biggest clones take up under 7.5%. What was sequenced was blood, either unsorted or a sorted T cell fraction (not recorded which). Receptor source: a male donor with ankylosing spondylitis.

The rearrangement joins TRBV5-1 to TRBJ2-1, with D perhaps TRBD2 (5 bases). The V end lost 3 bases, the J end lost 7 bases, and 23 bases lay between the germline ends. The CDR3 has 17 residues. CDR1 is SGHRS and CDR2 is YFSETQ in the germline V gene. CDR3 amino acids: CASSWTVGGPVGNEQFF. For the CDR3, the DNA is TGCGCCAGCAGCTGGACTGTTGGCGGGCCGGTCGGAAATGAGCAGTTCTTC.

This chain connects TRBV20-1 to TRBJ1-4; a possible D gene is TRBD1 (6 bases). The V gene's germline CDR1 is DFQATT and CDR2 SNEGSKA (reference sequence). The CDR3 sequence is 13 residues long. Trimming stripped 6 bases from V and 4 bases from J, with 12 bases between. Here the CDR3 reads CSARGGNNEKLFF. DNA of the CDR3: TGCAGTGCCAGGGGAGGGAATAATGAAAAACTGTTTTTT.

The chain carries TRBV14 and TRBJ2-7, with D unresolved. V gave up 1 base and J gave up 9 bases, with 7 bases separating them. Germline assignment: CDR1 SGHDN and CDR2 FVKESK. This CDR3 spans 11 amino acids. CDR3 sequence (DNA): TGTGCCAGCAGCCAAGGGGTGAGGCAGTACGTC. Amino acid sequence: CASSQGVRQYV.

V gene TRBV6-1 combines with J gene TRBJ2-7; the D is unclear. The V gene's germline CDR1 is MNHNS and CDR2 SASEGT. The CDR3 sequence is 12 residues long. The V and J ends lost 2 bases and 4 bases respectively, with 6 bases between them. In nucleotides, the CDR3 is TGTGCCAGCAGTGAAACCTTGTACGAGCAGTACGTC. Translating it yields CASSETLYEQYV.

The V call is TRBV5-1, the J call TRBJ1-5, with D possibly being TRBD1 (6 bases). This CDR3 is built from 15 residues. V was clipped by 0 bases and J by 5 bases, with 12 bases between them. CDR1 SGHRS and CDR2 YFSETQ come from the germline V gene. CDR3 sequence reads: CASSLGDTPDQPQHF. As DNA, the CDR3 is TGCGCCAGCAGCTTGGGGGACACCCCTGATCAGCCCCAGCATTTT.

The table lists this clonotype with a few counts. The chain is built from TRBV6-1 and TRBJ1-5, with TRBD1 as a possible D gene (5 bases). Trimming removed 6 bases at V and 0 bases at J, with 12 bases between. The CDR3 is 15 amino acids. Germline V gene data show CDR1 as MNHNS and CDR2 as SASEGT. The CDR3: CASRPGGHSNQPQHF. CDR3 coding DNA: TGTGCCAGCAGACCTGGGGGTCATAGCAATCAGCCCCAGCATTTT.

The chain links TRBV20-1 to TRBJ2-3; tentative D call: TRBD1 (6 bases). The CDR3 spans 16 residues. Germline V gene sequence: CDR1 DFQATT, CDR2 SNEGSKA (reference sequence). Trimming shortened V by 4 bases and J by 5 bases, and 22 bases separated the two germline ends. The CDR3 spells CSATYPGTPIVDTQYF. In DNA, the CDR3 is TGCAGTGCTACTTATCCCGGGACACCCATTGTAGATACGCAGTATTTT.

V gene TRBV20-1 combines with J gene TRBJ2-2, with no clear D. Deletions cut 5 bases from V and 0 bases from J, with 10 bases between. The CDR3 has 14 amino acids. CDR1 and CDR2 from the germline V gene are DFQATT and SNEGSKA (reference sequence). The CDR3 loop reads CSARGRSNTGELFF. In nucleotides, the CDR3 is TGCAGTGCTCGTGGCAGATCGAACACCGGGGAGCTGTTTTTT.

This clonotype occurred many times. The rearrangement links TRBV20-1 to TRBJ2-1; the D is unclear. The CDR3 has 15 amino acids. Trimming left V 0 bases short and J 2 bases short, with 11 bases between. The germline gives CDR1 DFQATT, CDR2 SNEGSKA (reference sequence). The CDR3 nucleotides are TGCAGTGCTAGAGATCCTGGACGGGCCTACAATGAGCAGTTCTTC. It is translated as CSARDPGRAYNEQFF.

Many counts were recorded for this clonotype. The rearrangement joins TRBV24-1 to TRBJ1-2; TRBD1 matches at 7 bases. This CDR3 region has 15 residues. Germline-derived CDR1 and CDR2 are KGHDR and SFDVKD. V was clipped by 4 bases and J by 6 bases; unmatched bases: 10. DNA for the CDR3: TGTGCCACCAGTGACCCCCGACAGGGTTTCAATGGCTACACCTTC. Its translation: CATSDPRQGFNGYTF.

This clonotype was detected ten times or more. The chain joins TRBV29-1 to TRBJ2-4; the match to TRBD2 covers 14 bases. This CDR3 has 16 amino acids. The germline gives CDR1 SQVTM, CDR2 ANQGSEA. V trimming: 6 bases; J trimming: 1 base; junction bases outside the gene matches: 5. The CDR3 bases are TGCAGCGTCCCGGGACTAGCGGGAGACGCCAAAAACATTCAGTACTTC. Its translation: CSVPGLAGDAKNIQYF.

There are many counts of this clonotype. This rearrangement joins TRBV5-1 to TRBJ2-1, with 7 bases lining up with TRBD2. The CDR3 spans 14 residues. CDR1 and CDR2 from the germline V gene are SGHRS and YFSETQ. The V segment lost 4 bases and the J segment 0 bases; nucleotides outside the gene matches: 1. The CDR3 protein is CASSERGSYNEQFF. The CDR3 bases are TGCGCCAGCAGCGAGCGGGGCTCCTACAATGAGCAGTTCTTC.

This sequence joins TRBV5-6 and TRBJ2-7, with D perhaps TRBD1 (5 bases). V lost 0 bases and J lost 3, with 10 bases in between. In germline, CDR1 is SGHDT, CDR2 YYEEEE. CDR3 size: 14 residues. As DNA, the CDR3 is TGTGCCAGCAGCTTGGGGCAGGGTTTCTACGAGCAGTACTTC. It specifies CASSLGQGFYEQYF.

The gene calls are TRBV2 and TRBJ1-1; D gene uncertain. V lost 6 bases and J 0 bases, leaving 14 bases between the germline ends. This CDR3 is 15 amino acids long. Germline loops: CDR1 SNHLY, CDR2 FYNNEI. CDR3 residues: CASSRGHSLNTEAFF. CDR3 nucleotide sequence: TGTGCCAGCAGCCGTGGGCACTCCCTGAACACTGAAGCTTTCTTT.

This chain joins TRBV3-1 and TRBJ2-7; D remains unclear. V was pared by 1 base and J by 1 base, with 8 bases between. In germline, CDR1 is LGHDT, CDR2 YNNKEL (reference sequence). This CDR3 contains 14 residues. In DNA, the CDR3 is TGTGCCAGCAGCCAAGTTACAGCTTCCTACGAGCAGTACTTC. Its protein is CASSQVTASYEQYF.

This clonotype was recorded a few times. The V gene is TRBV7-6, the J gene TRBJ2-1; D is undetermined. The CDR3 length is 16 residues. V dropped 2 bases and J dropped 2 bases, with 13 bases sitting between them. Per germline, CDR1 SGHVS and CDR2 FNYEAQ. The CDR3 sequence: CASSLTSPSPYNEQFF. The CDR3 DNA is TGTGCCAGCAGCTTAACGTCGCCATCACCCTACAATGAGCAGTTCTTC.

V is TRBV25-1 and J is TRBJ1-3; TRBD1 might be the D (5 bases). CDR1 is MGHDK and CDR2 is SYGVNS in the germline V gene. CDR3 length: 13 amino acids. V was pared by 10 bases and J by 2 bases, with 12 bases between. The CDR3 here is CATSGTAGNTIYF. CDR3 nucleotide sequence: TGTGCCACCTCCGGGACGGCTGGAAACACCATATATTTT.